The subject of this entry is one TCR beta chain. This sample is drawn from a study of T cell changes during pregnancy in multiple sclerosis. Generated by immunoSEQ multiplex PCR, the TCRdb table keeps only in-frame clones and is missing some. The sample carries roughly 13,000 clones, 80% to 95% recorded once. The CDR3 is 14 amino acids. From germline, CDR1 is MNHEY and CDR2 SVGAGI. Trimming cost V 4 bases and J 2 bases; bases outside gene matches: 2. The material sequenced was peripheral blood, taken in the second trimester of pregnancy. The chain combines TRBV6-5 with TRBJ1-2; 9 positions agree with TRBD1. The TCR comes from a female donor in good health, enrolled as a control in a pregnancy study. CDR3 loop: CASSWGQGNYGYTF. CDR3 nucleotide sequence: TGTGCCAGCAGTTGGGGACAGGGAAACTATGGCTACACCTTC.